These 20 T cell receptor beta chains were all obtained from the same sample, sequenced in a study of blood T cell repertoires in COVID-19. Data came from immunoSEQ multiplex PCR; TCRdb stores just in-frame clones and leaves some out. The sample records over 100,000 clones, approximately 86% being singletons. Sequenced: peripheral blood. The receptors originated from a man aged 45-65 years with active or convalescent COVID-19.

The chain employs TRBV24-1 and TRBJ2-1, with D possibly being TRBD1 (6 bases). CDR3 length: 16 amino acids. The V and J ends lost 4 bases and 6 bases respectively, with 18 bases between them. From germline, CDR1 is KGHDR and CDR2 SFDVKD. The CDR3 region is CATSDPSGTTFNEQFF. CDR3 DNA sequence: TGTGCCACCAGTGACCCATCCGGGACAACCTTCAATGAGCAGTTCTTC.

This sequence joins TRBV11-2 and TRBJ1-1; 7 nucleotides line up with TRBD1. In germline, CDR1 is SGHAT, CDR2 FQNNGV. The CDR3 runs 14 residues. V lost 6 bases, J lost 6 bases, and 10 bases stayed unmatched. CDR3 in amino acids: CASRQTGSRPEAFF. CDR3 sequence (DNA): TGTGCCAGCAGGCAGACAGGGTCCCGTCCTGAAGCTTTCTTT.

V gene TRBV6-2 or TRBV6-3 combines with J gene TRBJ1-3; D is unclear. The germline V and J ends were trimmed by 0 bases and 5 bases, with 11 bases remaining between them. The CDR3 extends over 15 amino acids. The germline CDR1 and CDR2 sequences are MNHEY and SVGEGT. The CDR3 DNA reads TGTGCCAGCAGTTACTCCGACATGAGAAGAAACACCATATATTTT. Its translation is CASSYSDMRRNTIYF.

The rearrangement links TRBV18 to TRBJ2-7; a weak D match, TRBD1 (6 bases). With 5 bases removed from V and 2 bases from J, the gap between germline ends came to 13 bases. Germline CDR1 is KGHSH and CDR2 is LQKENI. There are 14 residues in the CDR3. DNA for the CDR3: TGTGCCAGCTCATCGACAGGCGCAACCTACGAGCAGTACTTC. Translation gives CASSSTGATYEQYF.

The chain carries TRBV9 and TRBJ1-2, with 9 bases lining up with TRBD1. CDR1 and CDR2 from the germline V gene are SGDLS and YYNGEE. The CDR3 spans 14 residues. J lost 5 bases, V lost 5 bases, and 7 bases had no gene match. CDR3 sequence: CASRARDREYGYTF. DNA for the CDR3: TGTGCCAGCAGAGCCCGGGACAGGGAATATGGCTACACCTTC.

DNA for the CDR3: TGTGCCAGCGGGGCCCACTACGAGCAGTACTTC. It specifies CASGAHYEQYF. The V call is TRBV12-3 or TRBV12-4, the J call TRBJ2-7; tentative D call: TRBD1 (5 bases). This CDR3 spans 11 amino acids. The V and J ends lost 8 bases and 3 bases respectively, with 8 bases between them.

The rearrangement uses TRBV5-6 and TRBJ2-7, with D perhaps matching TRBD1 (5 bases). This CDR3 comprises 14 residues. CDR1 is SGHDT, CDR2 YYEEEE, per germline. The V end lost 0 bases, the J end lost 6 bases, and 13 bases lay between the germline ends. Here the CDR3 reads CASSLEAGLREQYV. DNA for the CDR3: TGTGCCAGCAGCTTGGAGGCAGGGCTGCGCGAGCAGTACGTC.

This chain connects TRBV6-6 to TRBJ2-1; 9 bases map to TRBD1. Germline V gene lookup returns CDR1 MNHNY and CDR2 SVGAGI (reference sequence). J was trimmed by 1 base and V by 7 bases; bases with no gene match: 5. This CDR3 has 15 residues. Written as DNA, the CDR3 is TGTGCCAGCATCAAGGGACAGGGTTCCTACAATGAGCAGTTCTTC. Its translation is CASIKGQGSYNEQFF.

This sequence joins TRBV7-2 and TRBJ1-1; TRBD1 agrees at 7 bases. The CDR3 runs to 12 residues. Germline V gene data show CDR1 as SGHTA and CDR2 as FQGNSA. V dropped 2 bases and J dropped 7; count of bases not matched to a gene: 1. The CDR3 is CASSLRGREAFF. The CDR3 bases are TGTGCCAGCAGCTTAAGGGGGCGTGAAGCTTTCTTT.

The rearrangement joins TRBV5-4 to TRBJ2-5; D is perhaps TRBD1 (5 bases). This CDR3 is 13 amino acids long. The V end lost 4 bases, the J end lost 0 bases, and 7 bases lay between the germline ends. Germline V gene data show CDR1 as SGHNT and CDR2 as YYREEE (reference sequence). CDR3 sequence: CASSQGYQETQYF. The CDR3 nucleotides are TGTGCCAGCAGCCAGGGTTACCAAGAGACCCAGTACTTC.

This clone appeared a single time. The genes are TRBV6-2 or TRBV6-3 and TRBJ1-2; weak D call: TRBD1 (6 bases). CDR3 length: 14 amino acids. V was clipped by 5 bases and J by 7 bases, with 17 bases between them. Germline-derived CDR1 and CDR2 are MNHEY and SVGEGT. The CDR3 nucleotides read TGTGCCAGCAGTGACCCGGACAGCGAGGGTGGCTACACCTTC. Protein product: CASSDPDSEGGYTF.

The chain employs TRBV28 and TRBJ1-1, with 7 positions matching TRBD1. V shed 7 bases and J 8 bases; nucleotides not matched to a gene: 13. In germline, CDR1 is MDHEN, CDR2 SYDVKM. The CDR3 totals 14 residues. CDR3 in amino acids: CASNTQGQFTEAFF. CDR3 in DNA: TGTGCCAGCAACACACAGGGGCAATTTACGGAAGCTTTCTTT.

J is TRBJ2-2 and V is TRBV9; maybe TRBD1 (5 bases). The CDR3 runs to 13 residues. The germline V gene has CDR1 SGDLS and CDR2 YYNGEE. V was trimmed by 6 bases and J by 4 bases, leaving 10 bases between them. In DNA, the CDR3 is TGTGCCAGCAACCAGGGTGGCACCGGGGAGCTGTTTTTT. It encodes CASNQGGTGELFF.

The chain employs TRBV5-5 and TRBJ2-7; tentatively, D is TRBD1 (5 bases). Germline-derived CDR1 and CDR2 are SGHKS and YYEKEE (reference sequence). Trimming shortened V by 4 bases and J by 5 bases, and 16 bases separated the two germline ends. The CDR3 has 14 amino acids. The CDR3 sequence: CASSPHRIEDEQYV. CDR3 in DNA: TGTGCCAGCAGCCCCCACAGGATTGAAGACGAGCAGTACGTC.

CDR3 in DNA: TGTGCCAGCAGCTTAGATCCGGGAACGAGCAATCAGCCCCAGCATTTT. This sequence encodes CASSLDPGTSNQPQHF. The V call is TRBV11-2, the J call TRBJ1-5; D not certain. Germline CDR1 is SGHAT and CDR2 is FQNNGV. CDR3 length: 16 residues. The V gene lost 0 bases and the J gene lost 1 base, with 10 bases spanning the gap. The full variable domain, in which reference TRBV11-2 and TRBJ1-5 provide the parts outside the CDR3, is EAGVAQSPRYKIIEKRQSVAFWCNPISGHATLYWYQQILGQGPKLLIQFQNNGVVDDSQLPKDRFSAERLKGVDSTLKIQPAKLEDSAVYLCASSLDPGTSNQPQHFGDGTRLSIL.

The V call is TRBV5-6, the J call TRBJ1-1; no reliable D call. The CDR3 is 13 amino acids. Trimming removed 2 bases at V and 6 bases at J, with 11 bases between. Per germline, CDR1 SGHDT and CDR2 YYEEEE. The CDR3 coding sequence is TGTGCCAGCAGCTTCGGCGGGGAGGCTGAAGCTTTCTTT. It encodes CASSFGGEAEAFF.

V is TRBV25-1 and J is TRBJ1-2; perhaps TRBD1 as D (5 bases). Germline CDR1 and CDR2: MGHDK and SYGVNS. V dropped 8 bases and J dropped 4 bases, with 14 bases sitting between them. The CDR3 extends over 13 amino acids. CDR3 nucleotides: TGTGCCAGCGGCACAGGTTCCCCCTATGGCTACACCTTC. It codes for CASGTGSPYGYTF.

This clone was detected only once. The chain has TRBV15 and TRBJ2-3, with D perhaps TRBD2 (7 bases). V dropped 3 bases and J dropped 5 bases, with 18 bases sitting between them. This CDR3 spans 16 amino acids. Germline V lookup: CDR1 LNHNV, CDR2 YYDKDF (reference sequence). The CDR3 region has the DNA TGTGCCACCAGCAGGGGCCTGGGGGGGCGGAGAGATACGCAGTATTTT. Amino acids: CATSRGLGGRRDTQYF. Supplemented by reference TRBV15 and TRBJ2-3, the full variable domain reads DAMVIQNPRYQVTQFGKPVTLSCSQTLNHNVMYWYQQKSSQAPKLLFHYYDKDFNNEADTPDNFQSRRPNTSFCFLDIRSPGLGDTAMYLCATSRGLGGRRDTQYFGPGTRLTVL.

The chain employs TRBV19 and TRBJ2-3; TRBD2 aligns across 7 bases. The CDR3 has 14 amino acids. The germline gives CDR1 LNHDA, CDR2 SQIVND (reference sequence). With V trimmed by 3 bases and J by 2 bases, 2 bases remained unmatched. CDR3 region: CASSIGTNTDTQYF. DNA of the CDR3: TGTGCCAGTAGTATCGGGACTAACACAGATACGCAGTATTTT. Drawing the rest from reference TRBV19 and TRBJ2-3, the complete variable domain is DGGITQSPKYLFRKEGQNVTLSCEQNLNHDAMYWYRQDPGQGLRLIYYSQIVNDFQKGDIAEGYSVSREKKESFPLTVTSAQKNPTAFYLCASSIGTNTDTQYFGPGTRLTVL.

The rearrangement joins TRBV15 to TRBJ1-3, with D perhaps matching TRBD1 (6 bases). CDR3 length: 19 amino acids. Germline assignment: CDR1 LNHNV and CDR2 YYDKDF (reference sequence). V lost 0 bases and J 1 base, leaving 19 bases between the germline ends. The DNA of the CDR3 is TGTGCCACCAGCAGAGAACGTGCCACACTGGGGGCTTCTGGAAACACCATATATTTT. It specifies CATSRERATLGASGNTIYF. The full variable domain, completed using reference TRBV15 and TRBJ1-3, is DAMVIQNPRYQVTQFGKPVTLSCSQTLNHNVMYWYQQKSSQAPKLLFHYYDKDFNNEADTPDNFQSRRPNTSFCFLDIRSPGLGDTAMYLCATSRERATLGASGNTIYFGEGSWLTVV.